A selection of T cell receptor beta chains follows, all from one sample in a study of spatial heterogeneity in lung cancer. TCRdb processed the 5' RACE reads anew with MiXCR; each CDR3 protein has one entry. The sample has over 950 distinct CDR3 sequences; around 29% are singletons. Sequenced material: normal lung tissue next to the tumor, taken at surgery. These receptors all come from a female donor with early-stage non-small cell lung cancer. CDR3s include the opening cysteine and the closing phenylalanine or tryptophan. D genes are given only for firm matches. Clone size is given for some rows only: seen once, a few or many times, or a class if the clone is expanded.

TRBV4-3	large	NA	TRBJ2-5	TGCGCCAGCAGCCAAGATTCCCGGGGTGGGACCCAGTACTTC	CASSQDSRGGTQYF
TRBV20-1	medium-sized	NA	TRBJ1-2	TGCAGTGCTACGCCCCCAGGAAGGAACTTCGGCTACACCTTC	CSATPPGRNFGYTF
TRBV29-1	few	TRBD1	TRBJ1-2	TGCAGCGTCCCGTGGACAGGGACCTTCGGCTATGGCTACACCTTC	CSVPWTGTFGYGYTF
TRBV5-1	medium-sized	TRBD2	TRBJ2-3	TGCGCCAGCAGCTTCTATAGCGGGAGGCCACCAGAGGATACGCAGTATTTT	CASSFYSGRPPEDTQYF
TRBV27	few	TRBD2	TRBJ2-1	TGTGCCAGCAGTGAGCTAGCGGGCTCTGACAATGAGCAGTTCTTC	CASSELAGSDNEQFF
TRBV2	large	TRBD2	TRBJ2-3	TGTGCCAGCATAGCGGGGGGGTTCAGCACAGATACGCAGTATTTT	CASIAGGFSTDTQYF
TRBV7-8	large	NA	TRBJ1-6	TGTGCCAGCAGCTTAGCGGCAGGGGTGGGTTCACCCCTCCACTTT	CASSLAAGVGSPLHF
TRBV2	NA	TRBD1	TRBJ2-2	TGTGCCAGCAGTGCTGAGGGACAGATTACCGGGGAGCTGTTTTTT	CASSAEGQITGELFF
TRBV6-5	large	NA	TRBJ1-2	TGTGCCAGCAGTTACCAATCTACCTATGGCTACACCTTC	CASSYQSTYGYTF
TRBV7-2	NA	NA	TRBJ2-7	TGTGCCAGCAGCTTAGTCGTCCCGGGGCGGGCTAATAAGGCCTACGAGCAGTACTTC	CASSLVVPGRANKAYEQYF
TRBV7-9	NA	NA	TRBJ2-4	TGTGCCAGCAGCCAAAACATGGAAAACATTCAGTACTTC	CASSQNMENIQYF
TRBV12-3/TRBV12-4	NA	TRBD1	TRBJ1-6	TGTGCCAGCAATCAAAGAGGGGGCGCAAATTCACCCCTCCACTTT	CASNQRGGANSPLHF
TRBV27	large	NA	TRBJ1-2	TGTGCCAGCAGTCCGGACGGGAACTATGGCTACACCTTC	CASSPDGNYGYTF
TRBV5-4	once	NA	TRBJ2-5	TGTGCCAGCAGCCCGGATGTGTCAGAGACCCAGTACTTC	CASSPDVSETQYF
TRBV23-1	NA	NA	TRBJ2-7	TGCGCCAGCAGTCAATCGAGTAGCGCGTCCTACGAGCAGTACTTC	CASSQSSSASYEQYF
TRBV28	NA	TRBD1	TRBJ2-5	TGTGCCAGCAGTTCGCTGGGACAGGGACAGACCCAGTACTTC	CASSSLGQGQTQYF
TRBV27	medium-sized	TRBD1	TRBJ1-4	TGTGCCAGCAGTTGGGACAGAAATAATGAAAATCTGTTTTTT	CASSWDRNNENLFF